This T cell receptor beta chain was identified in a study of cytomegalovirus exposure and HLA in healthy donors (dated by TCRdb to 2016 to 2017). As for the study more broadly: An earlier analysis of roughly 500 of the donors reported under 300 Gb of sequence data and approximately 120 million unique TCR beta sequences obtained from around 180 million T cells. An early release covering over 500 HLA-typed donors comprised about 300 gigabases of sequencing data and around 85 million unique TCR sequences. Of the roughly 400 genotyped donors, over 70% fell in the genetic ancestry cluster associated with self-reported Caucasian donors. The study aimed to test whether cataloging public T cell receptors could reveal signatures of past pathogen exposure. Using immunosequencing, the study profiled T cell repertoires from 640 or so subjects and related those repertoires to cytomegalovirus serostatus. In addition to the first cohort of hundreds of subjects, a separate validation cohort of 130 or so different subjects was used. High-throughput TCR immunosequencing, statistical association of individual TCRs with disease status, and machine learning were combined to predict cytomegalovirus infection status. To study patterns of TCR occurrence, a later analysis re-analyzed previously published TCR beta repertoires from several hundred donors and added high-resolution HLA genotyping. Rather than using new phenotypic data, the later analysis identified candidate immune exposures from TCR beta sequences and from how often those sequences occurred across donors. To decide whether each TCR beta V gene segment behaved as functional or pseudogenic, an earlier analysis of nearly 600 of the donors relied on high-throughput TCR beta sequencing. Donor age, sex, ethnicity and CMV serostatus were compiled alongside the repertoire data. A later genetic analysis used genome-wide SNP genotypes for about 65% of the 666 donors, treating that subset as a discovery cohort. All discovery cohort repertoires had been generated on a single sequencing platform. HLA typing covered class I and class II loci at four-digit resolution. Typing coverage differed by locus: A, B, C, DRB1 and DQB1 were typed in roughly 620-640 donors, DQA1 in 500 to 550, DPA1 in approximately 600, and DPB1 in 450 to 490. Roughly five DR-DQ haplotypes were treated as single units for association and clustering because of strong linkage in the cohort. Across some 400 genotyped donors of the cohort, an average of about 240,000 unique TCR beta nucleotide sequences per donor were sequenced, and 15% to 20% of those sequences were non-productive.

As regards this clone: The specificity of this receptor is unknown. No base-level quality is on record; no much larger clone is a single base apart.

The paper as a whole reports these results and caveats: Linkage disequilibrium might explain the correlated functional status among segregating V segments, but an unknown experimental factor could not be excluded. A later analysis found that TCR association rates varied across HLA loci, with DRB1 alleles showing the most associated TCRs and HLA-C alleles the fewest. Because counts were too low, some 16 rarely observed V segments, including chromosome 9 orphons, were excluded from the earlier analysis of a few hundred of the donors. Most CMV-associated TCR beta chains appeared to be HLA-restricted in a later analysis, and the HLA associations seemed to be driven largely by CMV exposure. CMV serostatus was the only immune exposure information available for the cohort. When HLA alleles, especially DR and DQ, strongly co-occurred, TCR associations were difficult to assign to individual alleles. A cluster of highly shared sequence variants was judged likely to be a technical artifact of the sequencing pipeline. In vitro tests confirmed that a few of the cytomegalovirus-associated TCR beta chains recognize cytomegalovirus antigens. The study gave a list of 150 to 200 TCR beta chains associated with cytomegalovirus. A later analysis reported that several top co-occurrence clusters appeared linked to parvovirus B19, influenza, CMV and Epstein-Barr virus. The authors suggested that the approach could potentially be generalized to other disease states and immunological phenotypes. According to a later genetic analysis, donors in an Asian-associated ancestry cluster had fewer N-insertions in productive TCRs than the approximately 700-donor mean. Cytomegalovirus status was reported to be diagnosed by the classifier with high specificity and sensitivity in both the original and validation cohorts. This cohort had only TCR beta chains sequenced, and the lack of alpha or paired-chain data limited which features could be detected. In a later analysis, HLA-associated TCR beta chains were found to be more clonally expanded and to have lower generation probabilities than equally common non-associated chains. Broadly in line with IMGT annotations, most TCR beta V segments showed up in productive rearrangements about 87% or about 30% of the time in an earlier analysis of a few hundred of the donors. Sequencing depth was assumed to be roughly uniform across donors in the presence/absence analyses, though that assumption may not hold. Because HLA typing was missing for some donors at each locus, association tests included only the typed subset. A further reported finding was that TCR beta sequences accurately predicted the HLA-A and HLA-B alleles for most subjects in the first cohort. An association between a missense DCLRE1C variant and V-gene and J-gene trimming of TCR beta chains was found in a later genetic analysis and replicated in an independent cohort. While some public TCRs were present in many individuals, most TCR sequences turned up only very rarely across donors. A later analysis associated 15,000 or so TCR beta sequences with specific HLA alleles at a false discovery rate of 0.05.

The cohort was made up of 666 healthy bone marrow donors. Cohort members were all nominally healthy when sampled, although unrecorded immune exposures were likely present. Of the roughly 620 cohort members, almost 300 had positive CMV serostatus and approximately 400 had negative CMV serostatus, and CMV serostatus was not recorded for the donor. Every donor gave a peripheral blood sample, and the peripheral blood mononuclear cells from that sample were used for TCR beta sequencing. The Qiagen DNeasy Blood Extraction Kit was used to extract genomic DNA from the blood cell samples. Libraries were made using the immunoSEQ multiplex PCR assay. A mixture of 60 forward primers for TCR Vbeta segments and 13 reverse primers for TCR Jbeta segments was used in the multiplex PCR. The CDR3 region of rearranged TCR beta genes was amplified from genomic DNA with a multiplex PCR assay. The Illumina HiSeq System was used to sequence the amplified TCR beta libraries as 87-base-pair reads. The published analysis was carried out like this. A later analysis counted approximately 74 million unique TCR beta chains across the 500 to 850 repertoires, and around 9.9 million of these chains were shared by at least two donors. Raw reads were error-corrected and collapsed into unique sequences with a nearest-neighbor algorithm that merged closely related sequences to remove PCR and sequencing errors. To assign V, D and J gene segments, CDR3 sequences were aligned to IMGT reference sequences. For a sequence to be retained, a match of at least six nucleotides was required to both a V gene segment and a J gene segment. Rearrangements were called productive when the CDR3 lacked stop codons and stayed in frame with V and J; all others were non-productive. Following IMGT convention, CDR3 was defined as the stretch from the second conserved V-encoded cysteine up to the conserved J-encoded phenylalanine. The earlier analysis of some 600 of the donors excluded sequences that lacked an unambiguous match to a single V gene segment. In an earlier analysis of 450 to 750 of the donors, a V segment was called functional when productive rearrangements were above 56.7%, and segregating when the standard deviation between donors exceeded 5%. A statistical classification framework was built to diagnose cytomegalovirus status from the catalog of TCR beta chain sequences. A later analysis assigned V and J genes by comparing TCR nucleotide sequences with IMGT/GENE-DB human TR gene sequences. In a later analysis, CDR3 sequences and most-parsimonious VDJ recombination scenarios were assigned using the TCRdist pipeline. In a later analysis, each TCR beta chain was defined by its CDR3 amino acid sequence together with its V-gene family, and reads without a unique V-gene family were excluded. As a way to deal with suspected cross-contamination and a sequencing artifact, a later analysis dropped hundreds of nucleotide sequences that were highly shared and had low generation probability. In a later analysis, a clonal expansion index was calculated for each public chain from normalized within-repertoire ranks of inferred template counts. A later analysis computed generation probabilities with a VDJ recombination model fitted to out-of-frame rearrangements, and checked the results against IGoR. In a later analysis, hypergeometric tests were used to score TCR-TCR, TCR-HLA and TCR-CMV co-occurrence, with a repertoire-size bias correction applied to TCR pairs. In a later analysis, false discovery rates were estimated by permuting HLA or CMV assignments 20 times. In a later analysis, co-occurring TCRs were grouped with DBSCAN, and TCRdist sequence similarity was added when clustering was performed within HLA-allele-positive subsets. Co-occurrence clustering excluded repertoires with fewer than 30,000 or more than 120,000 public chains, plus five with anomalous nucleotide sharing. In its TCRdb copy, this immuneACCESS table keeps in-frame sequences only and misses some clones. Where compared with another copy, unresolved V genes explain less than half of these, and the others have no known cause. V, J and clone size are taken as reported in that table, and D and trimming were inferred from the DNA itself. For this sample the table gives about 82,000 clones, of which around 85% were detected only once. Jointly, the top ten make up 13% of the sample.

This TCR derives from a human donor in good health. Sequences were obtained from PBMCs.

DNA sequence: TGTGCCAGCAGCCTAACGGACAGGGGCGCTGAAGCTTTCTTT. Translated, it gives CASSLTDRGAEAFF. The rearrangement combines TRBV7-9 with TRBJ1-1; 9 middle bases align to TRBD1. The CDR3, from cysteine to phenylalanine, totals 14 residues. Only the CDR3 part of the read is kept: 42 bases, read in frame from the first base. Here V drops 5 bases and J drops 6 bases, and the junction holds 7 bases not matched to any gene. From a lookup of the germline V gene (reference sequence), CDR1 and CDR2 are SEHNR and FQNEAQ.